These 24 T cell receptor beta chains originate from one sample sequenced in a study of blood T cells in healthy people across ages. Through a sample-barcoded 5' primer and a J-beta primer mix, a second PCR was run for roughly 6 to 11 cycles. TCRdb processed the 5' RACE reads anew with MiXCR; each CDR3 protein has one entry. The sample shows 580,000 or so distinct CDR3 sequences, under 55% of them seen only once. Source material: blood. The source is a man of 80 years or more in good health.

This chain connects TRBV5-1 to TRBJ2-3; TRBD2 might be the D (5 bases). Trimming took off 4 bases at V and 2 bases at J, with 17 bases between the two ends. Germline V lookup: CDR1 SGHRS, CDR2 YFSETQ. The CDR3 loop spans 16 amino acids. The CDR3, as DNA: TGCGCCAGCAGCCCATTTAGCGCGGCCACCACAGATACGCAGTATTTT. Translated: CASSPFSAATTDTQYF. Based on the CDR3 plus reference TRBV5-1 and TRBJ2-3, the full variable domain is KAGVTQTPRYLIKTRGQQVTLSCSPISGHRSVSWYQQTPGQGLQFLFEYFSETQRNKGNFPGRFSGRQFSNSRSEMNVSTLELGDSALYLCASSPFSAATTDTQYFGPGTRLTVL.

This sequence joins TRBV20-1 and TRBJ2-3; D is unresolved. The V gene's germline CDR1 is DFQATT and CDR2 SNEGSKA (reference sequence). With 5 bases removed from V and 2 bases from J, the gap between germline ends came to 5 bases. The CDR3 extends over 11 amino acids. CDR3 amino acids: CSALLTDTQYF. The CDR3 nucleotides read TGCAGTGCTCTACTCACAGATACGCAGTATTTT.

The chain has TRBV20-1 and TRBJ1-6, with TRBD1 matching 9 bases. From germline, CDR1 is DFQATT and CDR2 SNEGSKA (reference sequence). V lost 3 bases to trimming and J lost 7 bases; unmatched junction nucleotides: 4. There are 14 residues in the CDR3. The DNA for the CDR3 is TGCAGTGCTAGCCGGACAGGGGAGAATTCACCCCTCCACTTT. Translating gives CSASRTGENSPLHF.

There are many counts of this clonotype. The chain links TRBV25-1 to TRBJ2-1, with TRBD1 as a possible D gene (6 bases). The CDR3 totals 13 residues. Trimming left V 4 bases short and J 8 bases short, with 12 bases between. The germline V gene has CDR1 MGHDK and CDR2 SYGVNS. The CDR3 coding sequence is TGTGCCAGCAGTGCACAGGGATTTGATGAGCAGTTCTTC. Translation gives CASSAQGFDEQFF.

V and J are TRBV7-6 and TRBJ2-5; 9 nucleotides match TRBD1. The tail of the sequence fits TRBJ2-7 better, so the J call may be wrong. Germline lookup yields CDR1 SGHVS and CDR2 FNYEAQ. The length of the CDR3 is 15 residues. This CDR3 reads CASSLRTGASHEQYF. The CDR3 DNA sequence: TGTGCCAGCAGCTTAAGGACAGGGGCGTCCCACGAGCAGTACTTC.

The chain recombines TRBV4-3 with TRBJ2-2; possible D gene TRBD1, 6 bases. The CDR3 has 15 residues. V was pared by 1 base and J by 5 bases, with 11 bases between. The V gene's germline CDR1 is LGHNA and CDR2 YSLEER. This CDR3 is CASSQVHRETGELFF. Here the CDR3 DNA reads TGCGCCAGCAGCCAAGTGCACAGGGAGACCGGGGAGCTGTTTTTT.

The gene calls are TRBV2 and TRBJ2-7; 7 nucleotides line up with TRBD1. Per germline, CDR1 SNHLY and CDR2 FYNNEI. This CDR3 contains 13 residues. V shed 6 bases and J 2 bases; nucleotides not matched to a gene: 4. The CDR3: CASRKGTAYEQYF. The CDR3, as DNA: TGTGCCAGCAGGAAGGGGACAGCCTACGAGCAGTACTTC.

This clonotype was seen more than once but under ten times. V and J are TRBV7-9 and TRBJ1-2; TRBD1 matches 7 bases. This CDR3 region has 14 residues. CDR1 is SEHNR, CDR2 FQNEAQ, per germline (reference sequence). After removal of 3 bases from V and 3 bases from J, the junction contained 4 bases not matched to a gene. The CDR3 sequence is CASSFGGQDYGYTF. CDR3 bases: TGTGCCAGCAGCTTTGGCGGACAGGACTATGGCTACACCTTC.

The chain recombines TRBV12-3 or TRBV12-4 with TRBJ1-2; D may be TRBD1 (6 bases). Trimming took 1 base from V and 6 from J, leaving 12 bases between them. The CDR3 contains 14 residues. This chain's CDR3 is CASSLGAGANGYTF. CDR3 sequence (DNA): TGTGCCAGCAGTTTAGGAGCGGGGGCTAATGGCTACACCTTC.

This clonotype was observed a handful of times. This sequence joins TRBV14 and TRBJ2-3; D gene uncertain. This CDR3 has 14 amino acids. Between the trimmed V and J ends, which lost 0 bases and 4 bases, there was a span of 8 bases. Germline lookup yields CDR1 SGHDN and CDR2 FVKESK. The CDR3 DNA sequence: TGTGCCAGCAGCCAAGAGGGTACATCAGATACGCAGTATTTT. This encodes CASSQEGTSDTQYF.

V is TRBV29-1 and J is TRBJ1-5; D is possibly TRBD1 (6 bases). Germline CDR1 reads SQVTM; CDR2 reads ANQGSEA. With 4 bases removed from V and 5 bases from J, the gap between germline ends came to 9 bases. The CDR3 runs 12 residues. CDR3 region: CSVGGQDQPQHF. CDR3 coding DNA: TGCAGCGTTGGGGGGCAAGATCAGCCCCAGCATTTT.

The V gene is TRBV20-1, the J gene TRBJ2-4; D not certain. Per germline, CDR1 DFQATT and CDR2 SNEGSKA (reference sequence). V was cut by 1 base and J by 0 bases, with 4 bases left in between. The CDR3 has 13 residues. The CDR3 nucleotides are TGCAGTGCTAGAGGCGTAGCCAAAAACATTCAGTACTTC. Its protein product is CSARGVAKNIQYF.

This clonotype turned up a few times. The chain is built from TRBV5-1 and TRBJ2-7; 8 bases are shared with TRBD1. The germline V gene has CDR1 SGHRS and CDR2 YFSETQ. The CDR3 spans 15 residues. V lost 4 bases, J lost 6 bases, and 12 bases stayed unmatched. The CDR3 loop is CASSRDGTGVVEQYF. The CDR3 DNA follows: TGCGCCAGCAGCCGGGACGGGACAGGAGTCGTCGAGCAGTACTTC.

The chain couples TRBV25-1 to TRBJ1-4, with 9 bases matching TRBD1. The CDR3 spans 17 residues. The germline V gene encodes CDR1 MGHDK and CDR2 SYGVNS. With V trimmed by 5 bases and J by 5 bases, 12 bases remained unmatched. CDR3 residues: CASSFRDRVQLNEKLFF. CDR3 DNA sequence: TGTGCCAGCAGTTTCCGGGACAGGGTCCAACTCAATGAAAAACTGTTTTTT.

The chain uses TRBV21-1 and TRBJ1-2; the D segment call TRBD1 is taken from the table without a DNA check. TRBV21-1 has pseudogene status. This CDR3 region has 17 residues. The CDR3 reads CASRLGGQGDNLDGYTF. CDR3 in DNA: TGTGCCAGCAGGTTGGGGGGACAGGGCGATAATTTGGATGGCTACACCTTC.

J is TRBJ2-5 and V is TRBV7-2; D is undetermined. CDR1 SGHTA and CDR2 FQGNSA come from the germline V gene. The CDR3 runs 14 residues. The V end lost 4 bases, the J end lost 4 bases, and 13 bases lay between the germline ends. The CDR3 loop reads CASSWGWGSETQYF. Here the CDR3 DNA reads TGTGCCAGCAGCTGGGGTTGGGGATCAGAGACCCAGTACTTC.

V gene TRBV29-1 combines with J gene TRBJ2-1; 11 positions agree with TRBD2. Germline CDR1 SQVTM, CDR2 ANQGSEA. The CDR3 sequence is 17 residues long. V dropped 5 bases and J dropped 0; count of bases not matched to a gene: 9. The CDR3 coding sequence is TGCAGCGTTTTGGAGGGTAGCGGGGGGGCCTCCTACAATGAGCAGTTCTTC. This encodes CSVLEGSGGASYNEQFF.

This clonotype was found many times. This chain joins TRBV6-6 and TRBJ2-3; TRBD2 aligns across 13 bases. This CDR3 contains 16 residues. Germline-derived CDR1 and CDR2 are MNHNY and SVGAGI (reference sequence). J lost 2 bases, V lost 8 bases, and 7 bases had no gene match. For the CDR3, the DNA is TGTGCCAGCGTATCGACTAGCGGGAGGAACACAGATACGCAGTATTTT. It yields the protein CASVSTSGRNTDTQYF.

The table lists this clonotype with a few counts. The gene calls are TRBV25-1 and TRBJ2-7; maybe TRBD1 (6 bases). The CDR3 spans 15 residues. Germline V gene sequence: CDR1 MGHDK, CDR2 SYGVNS. Trimming took off 2 bases at V and 3 bases at J, with 14 bases between the two ends. DNA of the CDR3: TGTGCCAGCAGTGAACCGGGGACACTCGACTACGAGCAGTACTTC. This codes for CASSEPGTLDYEQYF.

The V call is TRBV20-1, the J call TRBJ2-1, with a weak D call TRBD2 (5 bases). The CDR3 has 16 amino acids. Germline CDR1 DFQATT, CDR2 SNEGSKA (reference sequence). The V end was cut by 3 bases, the J end by 0 bases, with 15 bases between. The DNA of the CDR3 is TGCAGTGCTAGTCGACCAGCGGCTATCTCCTACAATGAGCAGTTCTTC. The encoded protein is CSASRPAAISYNEQFF.

The genes are TRBV19 and TRBJ2-5; D is undetermined. V lost 5 bases, J lost 0 bases, and 7 bases lay in between. This CDR3 contains 13 residues. Germline assignment: CDR1 LNHDA and CDR2 SQIVND (reference sequence). For the CDR3, the DNA is TGTGCCAGTAGTTCATCGTACCAAGAGACCCAGTACTTC. Translation: CASSSSYQETQYF. Full variable domain (outside the CDR3, taken from reference TRBV19 and TRBJ2-5): DGGITQSPKYLFRKEGQNVTLSCEQNLNHDAMYWYRQDPGQGLRLIYYSQIVNDFQKGDIAEGYSVSREKKESFPLTVTSAQKNPTAFYLCASSSSYQETQYFGPGTRLLVL.

This CDR3 reads CASSRKTSGSLAYEQYF. The CDR3 DNA follows: TGTGCCAGCAGCCGAAAGACTAGCGGGAGTTTAGCCTACGAGCAGTACTTC. V usage is TRBV13 and J usage is TRBJ2-7; 12 positions agree with TRBD2. Germline trimming cut 5 bases from V and 2 bases from J; bases unmatched to any gene: 10. This CDR3 spans 17 amino acids. Per the germline V gene, CDR1 is PRHDT and CDR2 is FYEKMQ (reference sequence).

This clonotype has a count of ten or more. V is TRBV6-6 and J is TRBJ2-1; 12 bases map to TRBD2. V shed 5 bases and J 4 bases; nucleotides not matched to a gene: 9. Germline loops: CDR1 MNHNY, CDR2 SVGAGI (reference sequence). The CDR3 sequence is 17 residues long. CDR3 loop: CASSRMASGGVYNEQFF. The CDR3 bases are TGTGCCAGCAGTCGGATGGCTAGCGGGGGGGTTTACAATGAGCAGTTCTTC.

This clonotype was seen only a few times. The chain couples TRBV6-6 to TRBJ2-1; D is possibly TRBD1 or TRBD2 (6 bases each). The ends were cut back, 8 bases at V and 9 bases at J, with 20 bases in the middle. The CDR3 consists of 14 residues. In germline, CDR1 is MNHNY, CDR2 SVGAGI (reference sequence). Written as DNA, the CDR3 is TGTGCCAGCCTCCCCGAAGGGGGGTTTAGTGAGCAGTTCTTC. As protein: CASLPEGGFSEQFF.